Given below is one T cell receptor beta chain in context. The antigen is not known. This CDR3 spans 15 amino acids. Trimming cost V 6 bases and J 3 bases, with 17 bases left between them. CDR1 is LNHDA, CDR2 SQIVND, per germline (reference sequence). Produced via immunoSEQ multiplex PCR; TCRdb's table is partial and in-frame only. Of around 100,000 clones listed, about nine tenths were seen once; the top ten hold about 2%. This sample was included in a study of T cell responses to AZD1222 COVID-19 vaccine. Whole-study results and caveats: Two AZD1222 administrations were followed by greater Spike-specific TCR breadth and depth. Vaccine-associated CD4 TCRs spanned spike, dominant at 160-218 and 743-854. Repertoire sampling happened only post peak T cell response. Most donors were white British, females outnumbered males, and clonal diversity was possibly underestimated.

The material was peripheral blood, obtained on day 0 of AZD1222 vaccination. The receptor's source is an adult in good health. V is TRBV19 and J is TRBJ1-1; no clear D gene. The CDR3: CASRLQDISHTEAFF. Written as DNA, the CDR3 is TGTGCCAGTAGGCTGCAGGATATCTCACACACTGAAGCTTTCTTT. The complete variable domain, with remaining parts taken from reference TRBV19 and TRBJ1-1, reads DGGITQSPKYLFRKEGQNVTLSCEQNLNHDAMYWYRQDPGQGLRLIYYSQIVNDFQKGDIAEGYSVSREKKESFPLTVTSAQKNPTAFYLCASRLQDISHTEAFFGQGTRLTVV.